This TCR beta chain derives from a study of shared clonotypes between healthy human individuals. Study-level results: Sequencing depth was expected to influence donor clonotype sharing. Generation probability values for non-shared clonotypes were lower than those for clonotypes shared by all four donors.

In its sample, this clone was seen once. As yet, its antigen is unknown. Profiling relied on immunoSEQ multiplex PCR, and the TCRdb table lists in-frame clones only, not all of them. The repertoire includes about 710,000 clones, 55% to 80% of them detected once, and under 2% sits in the top ten. Division of CD4+ cells produced a CD45RA+ naive subset and a CD45RA-negative memory subset. The V end was cut by 1 base, the J end by 4 bases, with 8 bases between. From germline, CDR1 is SGHTA and CDR2 FQGNSA. The CDR3 loop spans 14 amino acids. This chain links TRBV7-2 with TRBJ2-1; D gene ambiguous. This TCR was recovered from a woman under 40 in good health. Source material: memory CD4+ T cells sorted from blood. Subset described: CD45RA-negative fraction. CDR3 sequence reads: CASSLESGYNEQFF. The CDR3 DNA sequence: TGTGCCAGCAGCTTAGAATCTGGGTACAATGAGCAGTTCTTC.